Listed below are T cell receptor beta chains from one sample, sequenced in a study of shared clonotypes between healthy human individuals. Assay: immunoSEQ multiplex PCR; the TCRdb copy retains only in-frame clones and omits some. The table has 2 million to 3 million clones, approximately 93% seen once. Sequenced input: naive CD4+ T cells from PBMCs. The receptors derive from a man aged 18-30 years in good health. Some clones in this sample may be carry-over from other donors' samples. The CDR3 runs from the conserved cysteine through the conserved F or W. Fields, in order: CDR3 length, clone size, J gene, V gene, D gene, CDR3 protein, CDR3 DNA. D genes are given only for firm matches. Expanded clones get a size class; other rows say once, few or many, or leave the size out.

length: 18; size: -; J: TRBJ2-1; V: TRBV28; D: TRBD2; CDR3: CASSPRRGGTSGRYEQFF; DNA: TGTGCCAGCAGTCCGCGCCGTGGAGGGACTAGCGGGCGGTATGAGCAGTTCTTC
length: 15; size: -; J: TRBJ1-1; V: TRBV11-2; D: -; CDR3: CASSFEGIGITEAFF; DNA: TGTGCCAGCAGCTTTGAGGGAATCGGAATCACTGAAGCTTTCTTT
length: 15; size: -; J: TRBJ2-5; V: TRBV30; D: TRBD1; CDR3: CAWSVPGTAQETQYF; DNA: TGTGCCTGGAGTGTACCCGGGACAGCACAAGAGACCCAGTACTTC
length: 14; size: few; J: TRBJ1-5; V: TRBV7-2; D: -; CDR3: CASSLDRGNQPQHF; DNA: TGTGCCAGCAGCTTAGATAGGGGCAATCAGCCCCAGCATTTT
length: 15; size: -; J: TRBJ1-2; V: TRBV7-6; D: -; CDR3: CASSLSSGSHYGYTF; DNA: TGTGCCAGCAGCTTGAGCAGCGGGTCTCACTATGGCTACACCTTC
length: 15; size: few; J: TRBJ1-1; V: TRBV5-1; D: TRBD1; CDR3: CASSLDPGGRTEAFF; DNA: TGCGCCAGCAGCTTGGATCCAGGGGGTCGAACTGAAGCTTTCTTT
length: 14; size: -; J: TRBJ2-5; V: TRBV7-8; D: -; CDR3: CASSYGGVLETQYF; DNA: TGTGCCAGCAGCTACGGAGGGGTTTTAGAGACCCAGTACTTC
length: 19; size: -; J: TRBJ1-5; V: TRBV13; D: -; CDR3: CASSLVEGRFGGSNQPQHF; DNA: TGTGCCAGCAGCTTAGTGGAGGGGCGTTTTGGGGGAAGCAATCAGCCCCAGCATTTT
length: 16; size: -; J: TRBJ2-2; V: TRBV5-1; D: -; CDR3: CASSVPPGRNTGELFF; DNA: TGCGCCAGCAGCGTCCCTCCGGGACGTAACACCGGGGAGCTGTTTTTT
length: 13; size: -; J: TRBJ2-2; V: TRBV30; D: -; CDR3: CAWSAQNTGELFF; DNA: TGTGCCTGGAGTGCTCAGAACACCGGGGAGCTGTTTTTT
length: 11; size: -; J: TRBJ2-5; V: TRBV15; D: -; CDR3: CATSSEETQYF; DNA: TGTGCCACCAGCAGCGAGGAGACCCAGTACTTC
length: 12; size: -; J: TRBJ2-1; V: TRBV7-9; D: -; CDR3: CASSASHNEQFF; DNA: TGTGCCAGCAGCGCGAGCCACAATGAGCAGTTCTTC
length: 12; size: -; J: TRBJ2-2; V: TRBV7-2; D: -; CDR3: CASSDDTGELFF; DNA: TGTGCCAGCAGCGACGACACCGGGGAGCTGTTTTTT
length: 14; size: -; J: TRBJ2-5; V: TRBV5-8; D: TRBD1; CDR3: CASSPGQYQETQYF; DNA: TGTGCCAGCAGCCCGGGACAGTACCAAGAGACCCAGTACTTC
length: 14; size: -; J: TRBJ1-5; V: TRBV18; D: TRBD1; CDR3: CASSSTGGNQPQHF; DNA: TGTGCCAGCTCCTCGACAGGGGGCAATCAGCCCCAGCATTTT
length: 16; size: -; J: TRBJ2-2; V: TRBV7-9; D: -; CDR3: CASSLISGQNTGELFF; DNA: TGTGCCAGCAGCTTAATCTCTGGACAAAACACCGGGGAGCTGTTTTTT
length: 14; size: few; J: TRBJ1-5; V: TRBV5-6; D: -; CDR3: CASSRGLYNQPQHF; DNA: TGTGCCAGCAGCCGTGGGCTATACAATCAGCCCCAGCATTTT
length: 12; size: -; J: TRBJ2-7; V: TRBV28; D: -; CDR3: CASREGVNEQYF; DNA: TGTGCCAGCAGGGAAGGTGTGAACGAGCAGTACTTC
length: 15; size: -; J: TRBJ1-5; V: TRBV6-1; D: TRBD1; CDR3: CASSGEGDSSRPQHF; DNA: TGTGCCAGCAGCGGGGAGGGGGACAGTTCAAGGCCCCAGCATTTT
length: 14; size: -; J: TRBJ1-4; V: TRBV28; D: TRBD1; CDR3: CASNSGTDYEKLFF; DNA: TGTGCCAGCAACTCCGGGACAGATTATGAAAAACTGTTTTTT
length: 19; size: -; J: TRBJ2-1; V: TRBV9; D: TRBD2; CDR3: CASSAWGTSGRARYNEQFF; DNA: TGTGCCAGCAGCGCGTGGGGTACTAGCGGGAGGGCCCGTTACAATGAGCAGTTCTTC
length: 17; size: -; J: TRBJ2-1; V: TRBV28; D: TRBD1; CDR3: CASSFIFEGQGTGEQFF; DNA: TGTGCCAGCAGTTTCATTTTCGAGGGACAGGGGACGGGTGAGCAGTTCTTC